The 18 T cell receptor beta chains below come from one sample, sequenced in a study of blood T cell repertoires in COVID-19. Produced via immunoSEQ multiplex PCR; TCRdb's table is partial and in-frame only. The repertoire includes hundreds of thousands of clones, about 85% of them detected once, and about 2.2% sits in the top ten. Sequencing was performed on peripheral blood. The source is a woman between 50 and 59 years old who had recovered from COVID-19.

The genes are TRBV12-5 and TRBJ1-1; D gene uncertain. The CDR3 is made up of 14 amino acids. The germline gives CDR1 LGHNT, CDR2 FRNRAP. Trimming shortened V by 2 bases and J by 5 bases, and 12 bases separated the two germline ends. Written as DNA, the CDR3 is TGTGCTAGTGGTTTGTTTTCGCGCCGAACTGAAGCTTTCTTT. Protein sequence: CASGLFSRRTEAFF.

The chain links TRBV28 to TRBJ2-3, with a weak D call TRBD2 (6 bases). The CDR3 loop spans 14 amino acids. The V end lost 7 bases, the J end lost 4 bases, and 15 bases lay between the germline ends. Germline V gene lookup returns CDR1 MDHEN and CDR2 SYDVKM. The CDR3 nucleotides read TGTGCCAGCACCCCCGGGACTTTTCCAGATACGCAGTATTTT. Protein sequence: CASTPGTFPDTQYF.

The genes are TRBV7-9 and TRBJ2-7; 10 nucleotides line up with TRBD1. Germline CDR1 SEHNR, CDR2 FQNEAQ (reference sequence). CDR3 size: 17 residues. Trimming cost V 5 bases and J 4 bases; bases outside gene matches: 14. As DNA, the CDR3 is TGTGCCAGCAGCCCGAGCCCTCCGCGGGACAGGGGATACGAGCAGTACTTC. This encodes CASSPSPPRDRGYEQYF.

V usage is TRBV15 and J usage is TRBJ1-5; no reliable D call. Germline V lookup: CDR1 LNHNV, CDR2 YYDKDF (reference sequence). V was pared by 2 bases and J by 2 bases, with 10 bases between. The CDR3 sequence is 15 residues long. The CDR3 protein is CATSRLFQGNQPQHF. The CDR3 coding sequence is TGTGCCACCAGCAGACTCTTCCAGGGCAATCAGCCCCAGCATTTT.

A note on this clone: The same CDR3 arises from other DNA sequences in this sample as well. The rearrangement links TRBV30 to TRBJ1-3; tentatively, D is TRBD1 (6 bases). Looked up from germline, CDR1 is GTSNPN and CDR2 is SVGIG (reference sequence). This CDR3 has 14 amino acids. Trimming removed 0 bases from V and 2 bases from J, with 8 bases in between. CDR3 region: CAWSVKGAGNTIYF. The DNA for the CDR3 is TGTGCCTGGAGTGTTAAGGGGGCTGGAAACACCATATATTTT.

The V and J genes are TRBV29-1 and TRBJ1-1, with TRBD1 matching 8 bases. The trim removed 6 bases at V and 4 bases at J, leaving 7 bases unmatched. Germline CDR1 reads SQVTM; CDR2 reads ANQGSEA. The length of the CDR3 is 13 residues. The chain's CDR3 is CSVMQGAITEAFF. The CDR3 DNA reads as TGCAGCGTGATGCAGGGGGCTATCACTGAAGCTTTCTTT.

V and J are TRBV27 and TRBJ1-1, with 9 nucleotides matching TRBD1. The CDR3 sequence is 16 residues long. Germline values: CDR1 MNHEY, CDR2 SMNVEV (reference sequence). With 8 bases clipped from V and 0 bases from J, the junction kept 10 bases outside the gene matches. The CDR3 protein is CASRGGQGMMNTEAFF. The CDR3 DNA sequence: TGTGCCAGCCGAGGGGGACAGGGCATGATGAACACTGAAGCTTTCTTT.

The genes are TRBV18 and TRBJ2-1, with 14 bases fitting TRBD2. Germline loops: CDR1 KGHSH, CDR2 LQKENI. The J segment lost 8 bases and the V segment lost 2 bases, leaving 8 bases of the junction unmatched. This CDR3 has 17 amino acids. CDR3: CASSPFRTSGRFDEQFF. In DNA, the CDR3 is TGTGCCAGCTCACCATTTCGGACTAGCGGGAGGTTCGATGAGCAGTTCTTC.

V usage is TRBV6-5 and J usage is TRBJ2-7; 8 bases align to TRBD2. The V gene end was trimmed by 6 bases and the J gene end by 5 bases; junction bases not matched to a gene: 12. The CDR3 length is 15 residues. Per germline, CDR1 MNHEY and CDR2 SVGAGI. The CDR3 coding sequence is TGTGCCAGCAGCACCCAGCGGGAGCTCTGGAACGAGCAGTACTTC. Protein: CASSTQRELWNEQYF.

The chain employs TRBV5-5 and TRBJ1-1; possibly TRBD1 for D (5 bases). Per germline, CDR1 SGHKS and CDR2 YYEKEE (reference sequence). CDR3 length equals 14 residues. The V and J ends lost 0 bases and 6 bases respectively, with 12 bases between them. The CDR3 reads CASSLVGGTAEAFF. The CDR3 nucleotides are TGTGCCAGCAGCTTGGTTGGGGGGACGGCTGAAGCTTTCTTT.

J is TRBJ1-5 and V is TRBV10-3; D perhaps matches TRBD1 (5 bases). V was cut by 0 bases and J by 2 bases, with 11 bases left in between. The CDR3 length is 16 residues. Looked up from germline, CDR1 is ENHRY and CDR2 is SYGVKD. The chain's CDR3 is CAISESGGMGNQPQHF. DNA for the CDR3: TGTGCCATCAGTGAGTCGGGGGGGATGGGCAATCAGCCCCAGCATTTT.

The V and J genes are TRBV19 and TRBJ1-1; maybe TRBD1 (6 bases). Germline-derived CDR1 and CDR2 are LNHDA and SQIVND (reference sequence). The V and J ends lost 7 bases and 1 base respectively, with 13 bases between them. The CDR3 is 14 amino acids. The CDR3 region is CASINRVENTEAFF. The CDR3 DNA reads TGTGCCAGTATTAACAGGGTCGAGAACACTGAAGCTTTCTTT.

The V gene is TRBV14, the J gene TRBJ2-3, with D perhaps matching TRBD1 (6 bases). Germline V gene data show CDR1 as SGHDN and CDR2 as FVKESK. Trimming took off 0 bases at V and 8 bases at J, with 15 bases between the two ends. The CDR3 totals 15 residues. The CDR3 nucleotides are TGTGCCAGCAGCCAAGAGCGTTGGGTAGGGGGTACGCAGTATTTT. This sequence encodes CASSQERWVGGTQYF.

J is TRBJ2-4 and V is TRBV2, with D possibly matching TRBD1 (5 bases). Germline values: CDR1 SNHLY, CDR2 FYNNEI. The ends were cut back, 8 bases at V and 1 base at J, with 18 bases in the middle. The CDR3 totals 16 residues. The CDR3 sequence is CASLRQGGEAKNIQYF. CDR3 sequence (DNA): TGTGCCAGCCTCCGGCAGGGTGGTGAGGCCAAAAACATTCAGTACTTC. Full variable domain (missing parts from reference TRBV2 and TRBJ2-4): EPEVTQTPSHQVTQMGQEVILRCVPISNHLYFYWYRQILGQKVEFLVSFYNNEISEKSEIFDDQFSVERPDGSNFTLKIRSTKLEDSAMYFCASLRQGGEAKNIQYFGAGTRLSVL.

The chain joins TRBV30 to TRBJ1-1, with D perhaps matching TRBD1 (5 bases). The ends were cut back, 4 bases at V and 4 bases at J, with 10 bases in the middle. The CDR3 loop spans 12 amino acids. CDR1 is GTSNPN, CDR2 SVGIG, per germline (reference sequence). CDR3 in DNA: TGTGCCTGGACGGGGGGGACCACTGAAGCTTTCTTT. Encoded protein: CAWTGGTTEAFF.

This clone has just one count. The gene calls are TRBV28 and TRBJ2-3; 9 bases agree with TRBD2. The CDR3 is 17 residues long. Unmatched junction bases numbered 13, after V lost 5 bases and J lost 4 bases. Germline-derived CDR1 and CDR2 are MDHEN and SYDVKM. The CDR3 here is CASSKKIAGVSSDTQYF. CDR3 coding DNA: TGTGCCAGCAGTAAAAAAATAGCGGGAGTGAGCTCAGATACGCAGTATTTT.

This clone occurred a few times. This chain links TRBV28 with TRBJ2-7; tentative D call: TRBD2 (5 bases). Trimming left V 2 bases short and J 3 bases short, with 8 bases between. Germline V gene sequence: CDR1 MDHEN, CDR2 SYDVKM. The CDR3 runs 13 residues. The CDR3 reads CASSLGGRYEQYF. The CDR3 DNA reads as TGTGCCAGCAGTTTAGGCGGGCGCTACGAGCAGTACTTC. Combining the CDR3 with reference TRBV28 and TRBJ2-7 gives the whole variable domain DVKVTQSSRYLVKRTGEKVFLECVQDMDHENMFWYRQDPGLGLRLIYFSYDVKMKEKGDIPEGYSVSREKKERFSLILESASTNQTSMYLCASSLGGRYEQYFGPGTRLTVT.

Regarding this clone: Different DNA sequences within this sample yield the same CDR3. This sequence joins TRBV12-3 or TRBV12-4 and TRBJ1-2, with 7 nucleotides matching TRBD1. Losses at the gene ends were 5 bases for V and 5 bases for J; bases not matched to a gene: 5. The CDR3 sequence is 13 residues long. CDR3 sequence reads: CASSQGQTYGYTF. CDR3 in DNA: TGTGCCAGCAGTCAGGGACAGACTTATGGCTACACCTTC.